Listed below are T cell receptor beta chains from one sample, sequenced in a study of blood T cell repertoires in COVID-19. Sequencing was performed with immunoSEQ multiplex PCR; in TCRdb, only in-frame clones are kept and a portion is missing. The sample yields roughly 150,000 clones, around nine tenths seen once. The sequencing sample was made of peripheral blood. Receptors were obtained from a human donor in a cohort sampled during active COVID-19. The CDR3 runs from the conserved cysteine through the conserved F or W. The D gene is left open where the match is weak.

V gene	D gene	J gene	CDR3 DNA	CDR3 protein
TRBV19	TRBD1	TRBJ2-6	TGTGCCAGTAGCATCGAAATGACAGGGGTTTACTCCGGGGCCAACGTCCTGACTTTC	CASSIEMTGVYSGANVLTF
TRBV10-3	.	TRBJ1-5	TGTGCCATCTCCGCGGGGGGTGGGGGAACAAATCAGCCCCAGCATTTT	CAISAGGGGTNQPQHF
TRBV9	TRBD2	TRBJ2-1	TGTGCCAGCAGCGCGGCGGGACTAGCTCCCAATGAGCAGTTCTTC	CASSAAGLAPNEQFF
TRBV6-6	.	TRBJ1-6	TGTGCCAGCAGTTACCTCCAGGTGGAGGATAATTCACCCCTCCACTTT	CASSYLQVEDNSPLHF
TRBV29-1	.	TRBJ1-2	TGCAGCGTTGTAGCGGGGCTTGTCTACACCTTC	CSVVAGLVYTF
TRBV28	TRBD2	TRBJ2-7	TGTGCCAGCAGTCGACTAGCGCCCTACGAGCAGTACTTC	CASSRLAPYEQYF
TRBV7-8	.	TRBJ2-1	TGTGCCAGCAGCTTAGGTGGGGGCCGCGCCTACAATGAGCAGTTCTTC	CASSLGGGRAYNEQFF
TRBV29-1	.	TRBJ2-7	TGCAGCGTTGAAGTATACTACGAGCAGTACTTC	CSVEVYYEQYF
TRBV6-2/TRBV6-3	.	TRBJ2-1	TGTGCCAGCAACCCATGGATCCAGGGGCCGGGACGAGACAATGAGCAGTTCTTC	CASNPWIQGPGRDNEQFF
TRBV28	TRBD1	TRBJ1-4	TGTGCCAGCAGGGTAGCAACAGGGGGCGGTCGGGCCGATGAAAAACTGTTTTTT	CASRVATGGGRADEKLFF